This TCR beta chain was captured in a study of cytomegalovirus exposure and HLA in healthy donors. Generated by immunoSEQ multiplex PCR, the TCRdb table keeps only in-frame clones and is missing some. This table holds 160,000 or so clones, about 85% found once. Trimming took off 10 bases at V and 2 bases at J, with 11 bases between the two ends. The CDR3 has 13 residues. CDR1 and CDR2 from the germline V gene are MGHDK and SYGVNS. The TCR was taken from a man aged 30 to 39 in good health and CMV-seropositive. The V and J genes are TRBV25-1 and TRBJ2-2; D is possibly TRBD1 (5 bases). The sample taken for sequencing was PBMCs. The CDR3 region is CATSGINTGELFF. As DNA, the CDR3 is TGTGCCACCTCAGGGATTAACACCGGGGAGCTGTTTTTT. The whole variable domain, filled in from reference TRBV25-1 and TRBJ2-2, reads EADIYQTPRYLVIGTGKKITLECSQTMGHDKMYWYQQDPGMELHLIHYSYGVNSTEKGDLSSESTVSRIRTEHFPLTLESARPSHTSQYLCATSGINTGELFFGEGSRLTVL.